This TCR beta chain was captured by sequencing in a study of blood T cell repertoires in COVID-19. Study-wide background: There were acute and convalescent COVID-19 samples, and they came from the United States, Italy and Spain. Sources were T cells, B-cell-depleted T cells, or PBMCs; the material itself was cDNA or gDNA.

V shed 3 bases and J shed 4 bases, with 14 bases lying between them. CDR3 length equals 14 residues. Germline V CDR1 and CDR2: SGDLS, YYNGEE. Authors' methods: Cell counts per sample came from amplifying reference gene primers. Profiling relied on immunoSEQ multiplex PCR, and the TCRdb table lists in-frame clones only, not all of them. Clonal size and the V and J genes are those of that table, whereas D and trimming came from the DNA. The sample has 200,000 to 250,000 clones; 80% to 85% are singletons. The chain employs TRBV9 and TRBJ2-7; possible D gene TRBD1, 6 bases. The clonotype comes from a woman aged 55-75 years with acute or convalescent COVID-19. The sample consisted of peripheral blood. The CDR3 DNA sequence: TGTGCCAGCAGCGCCACCCAGGGGTTATACGAGCAGTACTTC. Protein: CASSATQGLYEQYF.